This T cell receptor (beta chain) originates from a study of blood T cells in healthy people across ages. Findings of the study overall: Bulk PBMC profiling left naive and antigen-experienced comparisons inconclusive. The study found more naive CD4+ cells and higher diversity in long-lived than aged donors.

Peripheral blood from each donor was collected in a volume of 9.5 to 10 milliliters. With 5 bases removed from V and 3 bases from J, the gap between germline ends came to 8 bases. The germline V gene encodes CDR1 SNHLY and CDR2 FYNNEI. The CDR3 sequence is 13 residues long. This clonotype was observed a few times. What it binds is unknown. A second PCR of about 7 to 12 cycles used a sample-barcoded 5' primer and a J-beta primer mix. Each CDR3 protein is one row after TCRdb ran MiXCR on the 5' RACE reads. Of 600,000 or so distinct CDR3 sequences in the sample, around 50% were seen once. This receptor was obtained from a man older than 75 in good health. The rearrangement uses TRBV2 and TRBJ1-5, with unresolved D. The specimen was blood. The CDR3 spells CASSNQVNQPQHF. In DNA, the CDR3 is TGTGCCAGCAGTAATCAGGTCAATCAGCCCCAGCATTTT.